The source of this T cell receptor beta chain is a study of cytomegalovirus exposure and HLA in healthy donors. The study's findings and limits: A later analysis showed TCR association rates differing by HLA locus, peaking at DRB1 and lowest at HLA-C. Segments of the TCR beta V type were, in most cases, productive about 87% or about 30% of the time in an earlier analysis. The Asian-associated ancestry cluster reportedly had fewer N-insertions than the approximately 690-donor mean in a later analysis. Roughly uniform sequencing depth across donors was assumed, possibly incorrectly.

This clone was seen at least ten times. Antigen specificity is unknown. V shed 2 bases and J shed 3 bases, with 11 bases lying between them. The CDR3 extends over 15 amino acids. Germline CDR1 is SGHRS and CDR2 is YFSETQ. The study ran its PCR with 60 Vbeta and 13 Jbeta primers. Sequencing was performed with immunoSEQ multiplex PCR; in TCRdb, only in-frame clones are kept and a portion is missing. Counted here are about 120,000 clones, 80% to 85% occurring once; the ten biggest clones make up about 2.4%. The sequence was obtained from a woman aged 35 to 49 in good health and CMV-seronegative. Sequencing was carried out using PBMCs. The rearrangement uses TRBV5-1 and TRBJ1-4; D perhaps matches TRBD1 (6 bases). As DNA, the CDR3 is TGCGCCAGCAGCTTTCTCGGACAGCCTAATGAAAAACTGTTTTTT. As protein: CASSFLGQPNEKLFF.